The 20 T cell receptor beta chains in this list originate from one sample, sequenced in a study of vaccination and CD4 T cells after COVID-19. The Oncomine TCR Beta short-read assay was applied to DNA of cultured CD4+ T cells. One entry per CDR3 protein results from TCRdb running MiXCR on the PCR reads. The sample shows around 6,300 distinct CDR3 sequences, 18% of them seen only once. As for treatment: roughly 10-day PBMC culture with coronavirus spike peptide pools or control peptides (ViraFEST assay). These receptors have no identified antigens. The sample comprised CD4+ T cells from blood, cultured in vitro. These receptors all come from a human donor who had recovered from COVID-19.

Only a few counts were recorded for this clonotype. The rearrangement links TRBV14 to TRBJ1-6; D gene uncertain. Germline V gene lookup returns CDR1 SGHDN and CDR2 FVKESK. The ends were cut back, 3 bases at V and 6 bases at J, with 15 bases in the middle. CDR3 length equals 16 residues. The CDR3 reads CASSQGRVAFNSPLHF. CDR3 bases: TGTGCCAGCAGCCAGGGTCGGGTGGCCTTTAATTCACCCCTCCACTTT.

The CDR3, as DNA: TGCAGCGTGAGTCCAGGGGGCGAGAATCAGCCCCAGCATTTT. Translating gives CSVSPGGENQPQHF. This chain joins TRBV29-1 and TRBJ1-5; 8 positions agree with TRBD1. This CDR3 contains 14 residues. Germline loops: CDR1 SQVTM, CDR2 ANQGSEA. V was pared by 6 bases and J by 4 bases, with 8 bases of the junction left unmatched.

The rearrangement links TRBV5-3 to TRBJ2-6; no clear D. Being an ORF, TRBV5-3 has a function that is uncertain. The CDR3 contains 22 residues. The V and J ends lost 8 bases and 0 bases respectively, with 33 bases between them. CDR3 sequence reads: CARALHPGPGPASFSGANVLTF. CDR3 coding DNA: TGTGCCAGGGCCTTGCATCCTGGCCCGGGCCCAGCCTCTTTCTCTGGGGCCAACGTCCTGACTTTC.

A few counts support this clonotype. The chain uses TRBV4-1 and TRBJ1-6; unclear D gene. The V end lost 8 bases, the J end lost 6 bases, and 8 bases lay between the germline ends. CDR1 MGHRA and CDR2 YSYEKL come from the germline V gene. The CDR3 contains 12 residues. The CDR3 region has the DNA TGCGCCAGCGCAGTAGTTAATTCACCCCTCCACTTT. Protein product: CASAVVNSPLHF.

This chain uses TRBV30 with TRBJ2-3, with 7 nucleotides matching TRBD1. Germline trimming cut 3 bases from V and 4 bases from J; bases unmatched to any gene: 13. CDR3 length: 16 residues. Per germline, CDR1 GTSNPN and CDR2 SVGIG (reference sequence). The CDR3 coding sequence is TGTGCCTGGAGGAAAGGGACAGTAGGTCCTCCAGATACGCAGTATTTT. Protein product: CAWRKGTVGPPDTQYF.

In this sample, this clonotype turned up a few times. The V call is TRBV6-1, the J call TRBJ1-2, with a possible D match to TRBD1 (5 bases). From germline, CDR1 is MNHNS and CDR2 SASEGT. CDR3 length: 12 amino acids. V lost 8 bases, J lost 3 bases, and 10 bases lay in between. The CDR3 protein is CASAQGHYGYTF. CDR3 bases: TGTGCCAGCGCTCAGGGCCACTATGGCTACACCTTC.

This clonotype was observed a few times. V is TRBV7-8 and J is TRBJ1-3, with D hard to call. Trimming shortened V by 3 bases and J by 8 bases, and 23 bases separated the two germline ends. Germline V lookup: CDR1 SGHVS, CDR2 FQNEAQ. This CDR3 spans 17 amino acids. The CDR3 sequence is CASSFFPPGEGRDTIYF. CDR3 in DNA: TGTGCCAGCAGCTTTTTCCCGCCCGGGGAGGGAAGGGACACCATATATTTT.

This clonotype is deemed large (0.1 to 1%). CDR3 sequence: CASGGGSTEAFF. The CDR3 DNA is TGTGCCAGCGGTGGGGGGAGTACTGAAGCTTTCTTT. The J gene is TRBJ1-1, the V gene TRBV6-1; maybe TRBD1 (5 bases). V was trimmed by 8 bases and J by 5 bases, leaving 12 bases between them. CDR1 and CDR2 (germline): MNHNS, SASEGT. The CDR3 spans 12 residues.

CDR3 sequence: CASSLESNTGELFF. CDR3 bases: TGCGCCAGCAGCTTGGAGTCAAACACCGGGGAGCTGTTTTTT. The chain links TRBV5-1 to TRBJ2-2; no reliable D call. The CDR3 length is 14 residues. Germline V gene lookup returns CDR1 SGHRS and CDR2 YFSETQ. V lost 0 bases to trimming and J lost 2 bases, with 5 bases between them. The full variable domain, completed using reference TRBV5-1 and TRBJ2-2, is KAGVTQTPRYLIKTRGQQVTLSCSPISGHRSVSWYQQTPGQGLQFLFEYFSETQRNKGNFPGRFSGRQFSNSRSEMNVSTLELGDSALYLCASSLESNTGELFFGEGSRLTVL.

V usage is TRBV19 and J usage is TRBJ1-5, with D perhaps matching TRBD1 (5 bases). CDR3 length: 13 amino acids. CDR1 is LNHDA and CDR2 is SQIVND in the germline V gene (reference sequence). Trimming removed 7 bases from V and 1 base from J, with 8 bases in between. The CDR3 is CASTGLSNQPQHF. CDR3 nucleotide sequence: TGTGCCAGTACGGGACTAAGCAATCAGCCCCAGCATTTT.

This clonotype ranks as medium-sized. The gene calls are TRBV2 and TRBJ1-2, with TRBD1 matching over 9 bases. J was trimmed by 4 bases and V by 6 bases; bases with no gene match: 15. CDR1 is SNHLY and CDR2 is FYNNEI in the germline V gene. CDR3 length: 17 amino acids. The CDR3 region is CASSGSRDRDQGYGYTF. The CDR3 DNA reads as TGTGCCAGCAGCGGATCCCGGGACAGGGACCAGGGCTATGGCTACACCTTC.

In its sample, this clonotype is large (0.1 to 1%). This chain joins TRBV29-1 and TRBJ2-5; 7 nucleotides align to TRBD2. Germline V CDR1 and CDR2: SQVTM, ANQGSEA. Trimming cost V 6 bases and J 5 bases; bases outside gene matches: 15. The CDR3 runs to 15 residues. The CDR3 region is CSVSRSAGDGETQYF. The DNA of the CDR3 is TGCAGCGTAAGCCGCAGCGCGGGGGACGGGGAGACCCAGTACTTC. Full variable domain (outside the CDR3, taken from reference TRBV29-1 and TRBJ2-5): SAVISQKPSRDICQRGTSLTIQCQVDSQVTMMFWYRQQPGQSLTLIATANQGSEATYESGFVIDKFPISRPNLTFSTLTVSNMSPEDSSIYLCSVSRSAGDGETQYFGPGTRLLVL.

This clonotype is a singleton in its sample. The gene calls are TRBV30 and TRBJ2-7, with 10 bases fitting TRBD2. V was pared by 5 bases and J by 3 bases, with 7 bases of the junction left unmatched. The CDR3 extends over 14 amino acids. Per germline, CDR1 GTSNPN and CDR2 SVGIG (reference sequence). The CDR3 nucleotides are TGTGCCTGGTCACCCGGGACTAGCGTCTACGAGCAGTACTTC. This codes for CAWSPGTSVYEQYF.

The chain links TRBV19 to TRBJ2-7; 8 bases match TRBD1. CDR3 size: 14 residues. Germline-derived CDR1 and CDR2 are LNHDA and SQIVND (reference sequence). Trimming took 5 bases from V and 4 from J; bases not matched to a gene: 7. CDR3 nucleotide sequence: TGTGCCAGTAGTGGCTGGACAGGGCGGTACGAGCAGTACTTC. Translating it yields CASSGWTGRYEQYF.

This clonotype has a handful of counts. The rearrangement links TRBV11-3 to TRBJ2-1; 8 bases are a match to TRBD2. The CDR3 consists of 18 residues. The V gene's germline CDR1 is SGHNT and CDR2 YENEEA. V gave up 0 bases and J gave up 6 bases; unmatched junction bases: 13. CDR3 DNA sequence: TGTGCCAGCAGCTTAGATCAGGCGGGGGGAACCTTTCCCAATGAGCAGTTCTTC. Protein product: CASSLDQAGGTFPNEQFF.

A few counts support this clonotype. CDR3 residues: CASSPRGGTLYGYTF. In DNA, the CDR3 is TGTGCCAGCAGCCCACGGGGGGGGACACTCTATGGCTACACCTTC. The chain links TRBV5-4 to TRBJ1-2; possible D gene TRBD1, 6 bases. In germline, CDR1 is SGHNT, CDR2 YYREEE (reference sequence). V lost 4 bases, J lost 4 bases, and 17 bases lay in between. This CDR3 contains 15 residues.

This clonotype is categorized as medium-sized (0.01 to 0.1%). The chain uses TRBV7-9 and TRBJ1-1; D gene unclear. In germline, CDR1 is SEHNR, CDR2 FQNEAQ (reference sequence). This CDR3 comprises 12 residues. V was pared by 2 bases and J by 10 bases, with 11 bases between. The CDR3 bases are TGTGCCAGCAGCTTACAAGAGTTGGGAGCTTTCTTT. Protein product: CASSLQELGAFF.

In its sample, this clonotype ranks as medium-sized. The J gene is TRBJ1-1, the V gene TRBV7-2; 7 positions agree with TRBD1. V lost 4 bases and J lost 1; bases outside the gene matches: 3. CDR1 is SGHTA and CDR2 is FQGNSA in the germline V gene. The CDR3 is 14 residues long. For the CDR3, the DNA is TGTGCCAGCAGCTCACAGGGGTGGAACACTGAAGCTTTCTTT. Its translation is CASSSQGWNTEAFF.

The CDR3 DNA sequence: TGCGCCAGCAGCAACGACAGCCCCTACGAGCAGTACTTC. Amino acids: CASSNDSPYEQYF. The J gene is TRBJ2-7, the V gene TRBV10-1; a weak D match, TRBD1 (5 bases). V lost 6 bases to trimming and J lost 2 bases, with 11 bases between them. Germline loops: CDR1 WNHNN, CDR2 SYGVQD (reference sequence). The CDR3 covers 13 residues.

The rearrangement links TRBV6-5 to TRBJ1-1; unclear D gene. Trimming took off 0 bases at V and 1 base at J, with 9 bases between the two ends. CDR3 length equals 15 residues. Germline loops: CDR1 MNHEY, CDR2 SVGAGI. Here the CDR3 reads CASSYSKQTNTEAFF. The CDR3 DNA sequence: TGTGCCAGCAGTTACTCGAAACAGACGAACACTGAAGCTTTCTTT.